This T cell receptor beta chain was recovered during a study of cytomegalovirus exposure and HLA in healthy donors. A multiplex PCR was run with 60 Vbeta primers and 13 Jbeta primers. Assay used: immunoSEQ multiplex PCR; TCRdb lists only in-frame clones, some missing. The repertoire includes around 150,000 clones, roughly 70% of them detected once, and under 3% sits in the top ten. The CDR3 extends over 12 amino acids. Trimming shortened V by 6 bases and J by 6 bases, and 12 bases separated the two germline ends. CDR1 and CDR2 (germline): SGHKS, YYEKEE (reference sequence). Sequenced: PBMCs. The receptor's source is a woman in her 50s in good health and CMV-seropositive. The V and J genes are TRBV5-5 and TRBJ1-2; D possibly corresponds to TRBD1 (6 bases). The CDR3 nucleotides are TGTGCCAGCACCGACAGGAATAATGGCTACACCTTC. This encodes CASTDRNNGYTF.